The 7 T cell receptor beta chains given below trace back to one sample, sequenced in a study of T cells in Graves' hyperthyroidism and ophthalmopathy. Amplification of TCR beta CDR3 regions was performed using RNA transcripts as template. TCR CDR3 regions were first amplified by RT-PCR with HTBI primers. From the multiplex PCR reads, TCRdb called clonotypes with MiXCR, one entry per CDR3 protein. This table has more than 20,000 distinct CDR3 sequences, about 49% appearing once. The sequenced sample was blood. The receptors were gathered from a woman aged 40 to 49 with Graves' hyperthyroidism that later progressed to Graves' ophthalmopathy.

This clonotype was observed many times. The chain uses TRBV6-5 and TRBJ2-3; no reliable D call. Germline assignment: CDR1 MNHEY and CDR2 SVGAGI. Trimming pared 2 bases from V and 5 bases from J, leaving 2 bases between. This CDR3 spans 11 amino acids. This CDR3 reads CASSYRDTQYF. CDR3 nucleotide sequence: TGTGCCAGCAGTTACAGAGATACGCAGTATTTT.

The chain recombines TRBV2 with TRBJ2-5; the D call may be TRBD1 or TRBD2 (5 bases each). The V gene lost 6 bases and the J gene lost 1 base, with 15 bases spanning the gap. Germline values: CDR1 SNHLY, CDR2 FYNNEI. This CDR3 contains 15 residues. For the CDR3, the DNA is TGTGCCAGCAGACGAAATACCGGGACCCAAGAGACCCAGTACTTC. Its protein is CASRRNTGTQETQYF.

CDR3 residues: CASSLASKDNEQFF. As DNA, the CDR3 is TGTGCCAGCAGCTTAGCGAGTAAGGACAATGAGCAGTTCTTC. The chain is built from TRBV7-9 and TRBJ2-1; D is unclear. The CDR3 has 14 amino acids. CDR1 and CDR2 from the germline V gene are SEHNR and FQNEAQ (reference sequence). With 0 bases removed from V and 5 bases from J, the gap between germline ends came to 8 bases. The variable domain in full, completed from reference TRBV7-9 and TRBJ2-1, reads DTGVSQNPRHKITKRGQNVTFRCDPISEHNRLYWYRQTLGQGPEFLTYFQNEAQLEKSRLLSDRFSAERPKGSFSTLEIQRTEQGDSAMYLCASSLASKDNEQFFGPGTRLTVL.

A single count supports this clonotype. CDR3 nucleotide sequence: TGTGCCAGCAGTTCCGGGACAGCCTATGGCTACACCTTC. Amino acids: CASSSGTAYGYTF. The chain couples TRBV11-2 to TRBJ1-2, with 7 bases that match TRBD1. With 6 bases clipped from V and 4 bases from J, the junction kept 5 bases outside the gene matches. The germline gives CDR1 SGHAT, CDR2 FQNNGV. The length of the CDR3 is 13 residues. Full variable domain (remainder filled in from reference TRBV11-2 and TRBJ1-2): EAGVAQSPRYKIIEKRQSVAFWCNPISGHATLYWYQQILGQGPKLLIQFQNNGVVDDSQLPKDRFSAERLKGVDSTLKIQPAKLEDSAVYLCASSSGTAYGYTFGSGTRLTVV.

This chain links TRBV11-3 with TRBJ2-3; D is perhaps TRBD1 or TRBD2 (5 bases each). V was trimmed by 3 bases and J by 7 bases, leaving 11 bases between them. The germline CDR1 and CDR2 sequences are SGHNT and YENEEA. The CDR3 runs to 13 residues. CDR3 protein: CASSLRGANTQYF. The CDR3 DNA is TGTGCCAGCAGCTTGAGGGGCGCAAATACGCAGTATTTT.

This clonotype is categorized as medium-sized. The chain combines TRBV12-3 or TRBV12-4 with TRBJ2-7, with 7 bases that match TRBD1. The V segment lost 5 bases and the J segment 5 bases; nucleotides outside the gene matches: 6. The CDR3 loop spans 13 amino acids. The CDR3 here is CASSLGTAHEQYF. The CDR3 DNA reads TGTGCCAGCAGTCTCGGGACAGCACACGAGCAGTACTTC.

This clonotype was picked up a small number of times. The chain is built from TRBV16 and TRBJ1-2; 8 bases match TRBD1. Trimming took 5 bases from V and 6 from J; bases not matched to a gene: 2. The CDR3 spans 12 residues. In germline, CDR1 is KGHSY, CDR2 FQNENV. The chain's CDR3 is CASSSDRDGYTF. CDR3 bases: TGTGCCAGCAGCTCGGACAGGGATGGCTACACCTTC. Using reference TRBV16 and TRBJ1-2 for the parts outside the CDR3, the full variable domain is GEEVAQTPKHLVRGEGQKAKLYCAPIKGHSYVFWYQQVLKNEFKFLISFQNENVFDETGMPKERFSAKCLPNSPCSLEIQATKLEDSAVYFCASSSDRDGYTFGSGTRLTVV.